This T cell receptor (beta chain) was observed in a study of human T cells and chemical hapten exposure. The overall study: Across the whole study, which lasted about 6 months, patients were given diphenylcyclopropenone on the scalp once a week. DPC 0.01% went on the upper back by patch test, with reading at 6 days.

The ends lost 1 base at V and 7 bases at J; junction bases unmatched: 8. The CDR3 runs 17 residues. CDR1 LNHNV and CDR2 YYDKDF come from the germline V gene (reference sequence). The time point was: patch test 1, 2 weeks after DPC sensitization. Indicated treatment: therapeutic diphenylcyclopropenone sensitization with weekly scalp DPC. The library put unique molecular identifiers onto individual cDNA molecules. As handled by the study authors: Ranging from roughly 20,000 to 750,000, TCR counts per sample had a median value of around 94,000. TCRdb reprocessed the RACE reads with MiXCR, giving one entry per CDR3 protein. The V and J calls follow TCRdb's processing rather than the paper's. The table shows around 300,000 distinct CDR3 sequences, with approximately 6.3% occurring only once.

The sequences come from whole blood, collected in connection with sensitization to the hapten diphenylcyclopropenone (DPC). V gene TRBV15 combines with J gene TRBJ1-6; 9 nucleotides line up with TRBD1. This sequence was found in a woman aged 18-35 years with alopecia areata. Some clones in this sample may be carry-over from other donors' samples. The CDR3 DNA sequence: TGTGCCACCAGCAGAGCCGGGACAGGGATTCAAAATTCACCCCTCCACTTT. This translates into CATSRAGTGIQNSPLHF.